This T cell receptor beta chain comes out of a study of T-cell reconstitution after alpha-beta-depleted transplantation in children (dated by TCRdb to about 2016). Regarding the study in general: Using TCR repertoire profiling, the study quantitatively followed how T-cell immune reconstitution unfolded in children after TCRalphabeta/CD19-depleted allogeneic hematopoietic cell transplantation. Study-wide findings and limitations: About two months after transplant, the apparently early recovery of alphabetaT-cell counts reportedly depended on just several hundred clones that had expanded rapidly and came from non-depleted graft cells. Over subsequent months, a decline in hyperexpanded clone frequencies was noted, and after one year, T-cell counts and TCRbeta diversity were mostly ascribed to newly produced T cells. The high TCRbeta diversity at day 60 in some patients was ascribed to recipient T cells and intrathymic progenitors that had survived conditioning.

What this sample's treatment or condition label stands for: allogeneic hematopoietic cell transplantation with graft depleted of TCRalphabeta T cells and CD19 B cells. TCRalphabeta/CD19-depleted allogeneic hematopoietic cell grafts were given to the transplant recipients, all of whom were children. Remarks on this clonotype: Its target antigen remains unknown. It has no much larger one-base neighbor in the sample; base qualities were not kept.

The germline V gene (reference sequence) provides CDR1 MNHEY and CDR2 SMNVEV. V loses 0 bases, J loses 5 bases, and the germline ends lie 14 bases apart. Inclusive of the bounding cysteine and phenylalanine, the CDR3 is 15 residues long. CDR3 DNA is the only sequence kept; it has 45 bases, read in frame from the first base. Preparation of the library involved PCR. The sequencer was an Illumina HiSeq 2500. Molecular barcoding was employed in the preparation of TCR libraries, with unique molecular identifiers being used to normalize TCRbeta repertoire quantification. TCRdb reworked the public reads: Q25 trimming with fastp, MiXCR clone assembly, productive beta chains retained. Rows matching on CDR3 protein sequence are summarized as one entry with the most common DNA and genes. For this sample the table gives hundreds of thousands of distinct CDR3 sequences, of which 10% to 15% were detected only once. The ten largest clones take up around 2% of the sample.

The TCR was taken from a male patient younger than 18 who had a stem cell transplant for acute myeloid leukemia, so the T cells may come from the graft donor. Rearrangement joined TRBV27 to TRBJ2-7, with an unclear D gene assignment. The material sequenced was PBMCs, mostly from graft donor cells, taken 360 days after TCRalphabeta/CD19-depleted stem cell transplant. The sequence in DNA is TGTGCCAGCAGTTTATCGGCCCCCCACCCCAACGAGCAGTACTTC. Translation gives CASSLSAPHPNEQYF.